A selection of T cell receptor beta chains follows, all from one sample in a study of human T cells and chemical hapten exposure. TCRdb fed the RACE reads into MiXCR, producing one record per CDR3 protein. The profile covers tens of thousands of distinct CDR3 sequences, with under 13% appearing a single time and about 6.9% taken by the ten largest. This sample comprised whole blood, obtained in connection with sensitization to the hapten diphenylcyclopropenone (DPC). The receptors originated from a woman aged 45-60 years with alopecia areata. Some clones in this sample may be carry-over from other donors' samples. Both conserved end residues are part of each CDR3. The order of the fields is clone size, V gene, J gene, D gene, CDR3 DNA, CDR3 protein. D genes are given only for firm matches. Rows may omit the clone size; those that give it use once, few, many or a size class.

size: many
V: TRBV29-1
J: TRBJ2-3
D: .
DNA: TGCAGCGTTGGGGCGAGACACACAGATACGCAGTATTTT
CDR3: CSVGARHTDTQYF

size: few
V: TRBV7-9
J: TRBJ2-7
D: .
DNA: TGTGCCAGCAGCCCCAGACGGAGTTACGAGCAGTACTTC
CDR3: CASSPRRSYEQYF

size: few
V: TRBV10-1
J: TRBJ2-3
D: TRBD2
DNA: TGCGCCAGCAGTGACAGCAGCGCGGGAGGACGGGCAGATACGCAGTATTTT
CDR3: CASSDSSAGGRADTQYF

size: many
V: TRBV9
J: TRBJ1-1
D: .
DNA: TGTGCCAGCAGCGTAGGTGAGGGCCCGTACACTGAAGCTTTCTTT
CDR3: CASSVGEGPYTEAFF

size: few
V: TRBV29-1
J: TRBJ2-3
D: .
DNA: TGCAGCGTTGAGGGAGTCAGGGCAGATACGCAGTATTTT
CDR3: CSVEGVRADTQYF

size: .
V: TRBV4-1
J: TRBJ1-2
D: .
DNA: TGCGCCAGCAGCCAAGGCTTGGCTTATGGCTACACCTTC
CDR3: CASSQGLAYGYTF

size: .
V: TRBV20-1
J: TRBJ2-3
D: .
DNA: TGCAGTGCCCTACGACAGGGCACAGATACGCAGTATTTT
CDR3: CSALRQGTDTQYF

size: few
V: TRBV12-3/TRBV12-4
J: TRBJ2-7
D: .
DNA: TGTGCCAGCCTGAAGGGGAGTAGGAACGAGCAGTACTTC
CDR3: CASLKGSRNEQYF

size: many
V: TRBV7-6
J: TRBJ2-5
D: .
DNA: TGTGCCAGCAGCAGGAGGGGGACACTGGAAAGGGGTCGAGAAGAGACCCAGTACTTC
CDR3: CASSRRGTLERGREETQYF

size: many
V: TRBV18
J: TRBJ2-7
D: .
DNA: TGTGCCAGCTCACCGGAGAGGGACTCCTACGAGCAGTACTTC
CDR3: CASSPERDSYEQYF

size: many
V: TRBV18
J: TRBJ2-1
D: TRBD1
DNA: TGTGCCAGCTCACCTCGTCGGACAGGGGATGGGAGGGCCTCCTACAATGAGCAGTTCTTC
CDR3: CASSPRRTGDGRASYNEQFF

size: .
V: TRBV29-1
J: TRBJ2-5
D: TRBD2
DNA: TGCAGCGTCTTCCCGACTAGCGACCGGAGCCAGTACTTC
CDR3: CSVFPTSDRSQYF

size: few
V: TRBV18
J: TRBJ1-3
D: .
DNA: TGTGCCAGCTCACCAAGTTTGCAGGGATACTCTGGAAACACCATATATTTT
CDR3: CASSPSLQGYSGNTIYF

size: many
V: TRBV20-1
J: TRBJ1-1
D: TRBD1
DNA: TGCAGTGCTGGAATCGGGACAGGGTCCACTGAAGCTTTCTTT
CDR3: CSAGIGTGSTEAFF

size: many
V: TRBV4-2
J: TRBJ1-3
D: .
DNA: TGTGCCAGCAGCCAACCCGAAAAGGGAGGAAACACCATATATTTT
CDR3: CASSQPEKGGNTIYF

size: few
V: TRBV29-1
J: TRBJ1-1
D: .
DNA: TGCAGCGTTGAACCACAGGGATTT
CDR3: CSVEPQGF

size: .
V: TRBV7-6
J: TRBJ2-1
D: TRBD2
DNA: TGTGCCAGCAGCTTAGCGCTAAGGACTAGCGGGTACTACAATGAGCAGTTCTTC
CDR3: CASSLALRTSGYYNEQFF

size: many
V: TRBV7-6
J: TRBJ1-1
D: TRBD1
DNA: TGCGCCAGCAGCTTGGTGGGACAGGGGGCCACTGAAGCTTTCTTT
CDR3: CASSLVGQGATEAFF

size: many
V: TRBV20-1
J: TRBJ2-1
D: TRBD2
DNA: TGCAGTGCCAGGACTAGCTACAATGAGCAGTTCTTC
CDR3: CSARTSYNEQFF

size: .
V: TRBV2
J: TRBJ1-5
D: .
DNA: TGTGCCAGCAGTGGCAGGATTAGCAATCAGCCCCAGCATTTT
CDR3: CASSGRISNQPQHF

size: .
V: TRBV9
J: TRBJ2-7
D: TRBD2
DNA: TGTGCCAGCAGCCCTGAAATAGCGGGAGTGCTTGAGCAGTACTTC
CDR3: CASSPEIAGVLEQYF

size: many
V: TRBV29-1
J: TRBJ1-1
D: .
DNA: TGCAGCGTTGGGGATAGGGGTTACACTGAAGCTTTCTTT
CDR3: CSVGDRGYTEAFF

size: many
V: TRBV2
J: TRBJ2-3
D: .
DNA: TGTGCCAGCAGGAGGGCCGGCACAGATACGCAGTATTTT
CDR3: CASRRAGTDTQYF

size: .
V: TRBV10-3
J: TRBJ2-1
D: TRBD2
DNA: TGTGCCATCGGTAGCGGGAACAATGAGCAGTTCTTC
CDR3: CAIGSGNNEQFF

size: once
V: TRBV10-3
J: TRBJ1-5
D: TRBD1
DNA: TGTGCCGTCAAGGGACAGTACAATCAGCCCCAGCATTTT
CDR3: CAVKGQYNQPQHF

size: many
V: TRBV28
J: TRBJ2-7
D: TRBD2
DNA: TGTGCCAGCGTCGTGAGCGGGAACTCCTACGAGCAGTACTTC
CDR3: CASVVSGNSYEQYF

size: many
V: TRBV20-1
J: TRBJ1-2
D: .
DNA: TGCAGTGCTGCGTTCGCCGGGGGAGGGAACTATGGCTACACCTTC
CDR3: CSAAFAGGGNYGYTF

size: many
V: TRBV7-2
J: TRBJ2-2
D: .
DNA: TGTGCCAGCAGCTTAGTCGGAGCCGGGGAGCTGTTTTTT
CDR3: CASSLVGAGELFF

size: many
V: TRBV11-3
J: TRBJ1-1
D: .
DNA: TGTGCCAGCAGCGAGAGTGGAGGGAACACTGAAGCTTTCTTT
CDR3: CASSESGGNTEAFF

size: few
V: TRBV20-1
J: TRBJ2-1
D: TRBD2
DNA: TGCAGTGCTAGGGTATTCGGGACTAGCGCATACAATGAGCAGTTCTTC
CDR3: CSARVFGTSAYNEQFF

size: few
V: TRBV6-5
J: TRBJ1-1
D: .
DNA: TGTGCCAGCGGTAGGACAGTCTTCACTGAAGCTTTCTTT
CDR3: CASGRTVFTEAFF

size: .
V: TRBV5-4
J: TRBJ2-2
D: .
DNA: TGTGCCAGCAGCTCCTACCTAGCCCCCGGGGAGCTGTTTTTT
CDR3: CASSSYLAPGELFF

size: many
V: TRBV11-2
J: TRBJ2-3
D: .
DNA: TGTGCCAGCAGCTTAGATCGCGGCACAGATACGCAGTATTTT
CDR3: CASSLDRGTDTQYF

size: .
V: TRBV5-1
J: TRBJ1-1
D: .
DNA: TGCGCCAGCAGCTTGGGGGTTGCGGGGATCCCCCTAGCTGAAGCTTTCTTT
CDR3: CASSLGVAGIPLAEAFF

size: many
V: TRBV15
J: TRBJ2-3
D: .
DNA: TGTGCCACCAGCAGAGTCATCACAGATACGCAGTATTTT
CDR3: CATSRVITDTQYF